This paragraph covers one T cell receptor (beta chain) sequence. The antigen is not known. The record originates from a study of shared clonotypes between healthy human individuals. Notes on the study in general: The study generally estimated greater richness for naive than memory subsets. Clonotypes not shared had lower generation probabilities than those common to all four donors.

Germline CDR1 reads LNHNV; CDR2 reads YYDKDF (reference sequence). V lost 0 bases to trimming and J lost 4 bases; unmatched junction nucleotides: 1. This CDR3 region has 15 residues. Clones were sequenced by immunoSEQ multiplex PCR, and TCRdb holds only the in-frame ones, with some missing. The sample records around 690,000 clones, 80% to 95% being singletons. Healthy HIV-negative adults without recent acute infections or vaccinations served as donors. CD45RO+ cells joined CCR7-negative CD45RA+ TemRA cells to form CD8 memory. This chain links TRBV15 with TRBJ1-5, with TRBD1 matching over 9 bases. The TCR comes from a man younger than 30 in good health. Some clones in this sample may be carry-over from other donors' samples. What was sequenced was memory CD8+ T cells from PBMCs. The subset: CD45RO+ cells pooled with CCR7-negative TemRA cells. This CDR3 is CATSRETGGNQPQHF. CDR3 coding DNA: TGTGCCACCAGCAGAGAGACAGGGGGGAATCAGCCCCAGCATTTT.